A single sample gave rise to the 23 T cell receptor beta chains below, sequenced in a study of T cell repertoires in cytomegalovirus infection. TCRdb re-analysed the reads in MiXCR, keeping a single row per CDR3 protein. The table includes approximately 490,000 distinct CDR3 sequences, around 11% detected once. The sequencing input was PBMCs. The receptors here all came from a human donor in good health (CMV status not recorded). Some clones in this sample may be carry-over from other donors' samples.

The chain couples TRBV20-1 to TRBJ1-2; D might be TRBD1 (6 bases). The ends were cut back, 3 bases at V and 4 bases at J, with 24 bases in the middle. The CDR3 spans 17 residues. Germline V CDR1 and CDR2: DFQATT, SNEGSKA (reference sequence). The CDR3, as DNA: TGCAGTGCTAGGGGTCGCGGTCGTGGGGGCGCGAGCTATGGCTACACCTTC. Encoded protein: CSARGRGRGGASYGYTF.

Ten or more counts support this clonotype. This chain links TRBV12-3 or TRBV12-4 with TRBJ2-7, with D unresolved. The CDR3 consists of 16 residues. Trimming removed 5 bases from V and 2 bases from J, with 19 bases in between. The CDR3 bases are TGTGCCAGCAGTCCCCCCAATAGGAAGCTCCCCTACGAGCAGTACTTC. This codes for CASSPPNRKLPYEQYF.

This clonotype appeared a few times. J is TRBJ2-1 and V is TRBV5-6, with 7 bases lining up with TRBD1. V lost 4 bases, J lost 8 bases, and 3 bases stayed unmatched. Germline-derived CDR1 and CDR2 are SGHDT and YYEEEE. This CDR3 has 12 residues. CDR3 residues: CASSQTGDEQFF. The CDR3 coding sequence is TGTGCCAGCAGCCAAACAGGGGATGAGCAGTTCTTC.

This clonotype occurred many times. The chain links TRBV7-3 to TRBJ1-1, with a weak D call TRBD1 (6 bases). Trimming cost V 5 bases and J 3 bases, with 13 bases left between them. CDR3 length equals 14 residues. Germline CDR1 and CDR2: SGHTA and FQGTGA. The CDR3 here is CASSAGQAHTEAFF. CDR3 in DNA: TGTGCCAGCAGCGCGGGACAAGCTCACACTGAAGCTTTCTTT.

This clonotype showed up just a few times. DNA of the CDR3: TGCGCCAGCAGCTCGGGGTCGGGTCGGGAGCCCCAGCATTTT. Its translation: CASSSGSGREPQHF. V usage is TRBV5-1 and J usage is TRBJ1-5; D not resolved. The CDR3 loop spans 14 amino acids. Germline V gene sequence: CDR1 SGHRS, CDR2 YFSETQ. With 3 bases removed from V and 8 bases from J, the gap between germline ends came to 15 bases. Full variable domain (remainder filled in from reference TRBV5-1 and TRBJ1-5): KAGVTQTPRYLIKTRGQQVTLSCSPISGHRSVSWYQQTPGQGLQFLFEYFSETQRNKGNFPGRFSGRQFSNSRSEMNVSTLELGDSALYLCASSSGSGREPQHFGDGTRLSIL.

In this sample, this clonotype turned up many times. The chain employs TRBV27 and TRBJ2-7; D perhaps matches TRBD2 (6 bases). The V gene lost 5 bases and the J gene lost 0 bases, with 14 bases spanning the gap. Germline V CDR1 and CDR2: MNHEY, SMNVEV (reference sequence). The CDR3 is made up of 15 amino acids. CDR3 protein: CASSGPDGSSYEQYF. CDR3 DNA sequence: TGTGCCAGCAGTGGCCCGGACGGGAGCTCCTACGAGCAGTACTTC.

Many counts were recorded for this clonotype. The chain uses TRBV6-6 and TRBJ2-3, with D possibly matching TRBD1 (6 bases). CDR1 is MNHNY, CDR2 SVGAGI, per germline (reference sequence). The CDR3 sequence is 15 residues long. V was clipped by 2 bases and J by 1 base, with 10 bases between them. The CDR3 is CASSYISGGTDTQYF. CDR3 nucleotide sequence: TGTGCCAGCAGTTACATATCAGGGGGCACAGATACGCAGTATTTT.

The chain combines TRBV29-1 with TRBJ2-5, with 7 positions matching TRBD1. The length of the CDR3 is 14 residues. CDR1 SQVTM and CDR2 ANQGSEA come from the germline V gene. V was clipped by 4 bases and J by 0 bases; unmatched bases: 5. CDR3 in amino acids: CSVVDRVYQETQYF. The DNA of the CDR3 is TGCAGCGTTGTCGACAGGGTGTACCAAGAGACCCAGTACTTC.

This clonotype was seen ten or more times. The gene calls are TRBV2 and TRBJ2-7; 7 bases map to TRBD1. Germline CDR1 reads SNHLY; CDR2 reads FYNNEI. The ends lost 5 bases at V and 0 bases at J; junction bases unmatched: 10. The CDR3 spans 16 residues. The DNA of the CDR3 is TGTGCCAGCAGTATCCAGACAGGGAGATCCTCCTACGAGCAGTACTTC. Translation: CASSIQTGRSSYEQYF.

As concerns this clonotype: This may be a read error, as it is one base from a much larger clone. The rearrangement links TRBV6-1 to TRBJ1-5; D unclear. This CDR3 contains 17 residues. Germline assignment: CDR1 MNHNS and CDR2 SASEGT. The CDR3 protein is CASSDYLYDDSNQPRHF. The CDR3 region has the DNA TGTGCCAGCAGTGATTACCTCTACGACGATAGCAATCAGCCCCGGCATTTT.

This clonotype was found many times. The chain joins TRBV29-1 to TRBJ2-1, with no clear D. With 3 bases removed from V and 5 bases from J, the gap between germline ends came to 8 bases. CDR1 and CDR2 (germline): SQVTM, ANQGSEA. The CDR3 has 12 amino acids. CDR3 sequence (DNA): TGCAGCGTTGAGAGACTTGACAATGAGCAGTTCTTC. It encodes CSVERLDNEQFF.

This clonotype was counted only a few times. CDR3 loop: CSVWGGYGYTF. CDR3 nucleotides: TGCAGCGTCTGGGGCGGCTATGGCTACACCTTC. The J gene is TRBJ1-2, the V gene TRBV29-1, with D possibly TRBD1 on 5 matching bases. Germline loops: CDR1 SQVTM, CDR2 ANQGSEA. The length of the CDR3 is 11 residues. V shed 6 bases and J shed 4 bases, with 9 bases lying between them.

This clonotype occurred many times. The rearrangement joins TRBV7-9 to TRBJ2-7, with 7 positions matching TRBD2. CDR1 SEHNR and CDR2 FQNEAQ come from the germline V gene (reference sequence). This CDR3 comprises 17 residues. V was clipped by 1 base and J by 0 bases; unmatched bases: 9. CDR3 residues: CASSLVSSGASSYEQYF. The DNA of the CDR3 is TGTGCCAGCAGCTTAGTTTCCAGCGGGGCTAGCTCCTACGAGCAGTACTTC.

At least ten counts were recorded for this clonotype. The rearrangement joins TRBV12-3 or TRBV12-4 to TRBJ2-3; 10 bases align to TRBD1. The CDR3 is 16 residues long. V shed 6 bases and J 1 base; nucleotides not matched to a gene: 7. The CDR3 loop reads CASSSPGTGGTDTQYF. CDR3 coding DNA: TGTGCCAGCAGCTCGCCCGGGACAGGGGGCACAGATACGCAGTATTTT.

This clonotype was seen many times. This chain connects TRBV15 to TRBJ1-4; 7 bases align to TRBD1. The germline V gene encodes CDR1 LNHNV and CDR2 YYDKDF (reference sequence). This CDR3 contains 17 residues. V dropped 5 bases and J dropped 4; count of bases not matched to a gene: 13. The CDR3 DNA reads TGTGCCACCAGCGGGAGGGACAGAGGCAACCTTAATGAAAAACTGTTTTTT. It yields the protein CATSGRDRGNLNEKLFF.

The chain couples TRBV19 to TRBJ1-5, with D unresolved. The length of the CDR3 is 16 residues. The V gene's germline CDR1 is LNHDA and CDR2 SQIVND (reference sequence). Trimming pared 4 bases from V and 0 bases from J, leaving 13 bases between. The CDR3 DNA reads as TGTGCCAGTAGTAAGAAACAGATCGATAGCAATCAGCCCCAGCATTTT. It is translated as CASSKKQIDSNQPQHF.

This clonotype was seen a few times. V gene TRBV27 combines with J gene TRBJ2-5; the D gene is possibly TRBD2 (6 bases). The germline V gene encodes CDR1 MNHEY and CDR2 SMNVEV (reference sequence). The CDR3 has 17 residues. The V gene lost 0 bases and the J gene lost 4 bases, with 18 bases spanning the gap. CDR3 sequence reads: CASSLSGGARARETQYF. CDR3 sequence (DNA): TGTGCCAGCAGTTTATCTGGCGGGGCCAGGGCCCGAGAGACCCAGTACTTC.

This clonotype showed up many times. The genes are TRBV6-2 or TRBV6-3 and TRBJ2-7; either TRBD1 or TRBD2 may supply D (5 bases each). Per the germline V gene, CDR1 is MNHEY and CDR2 is SVGEGT. Trimming pared 6 bases from V and 0 bases from J, leaving 15 bases between. This CDR3 is 15 amino acids long. The CDR3 sequence is CASSASGRASYEQYF. The CDR3 bases are TGTGCCAGCAGCGCTTCAGGGCGGGCCTCCTACGAGCAGTACTTC.

This clonotype appeared many times. This chain uses TRBV24-1 with TRBJ2-7; the D gene is possibly TRBD2 (6 bases). The V gene lost 2 bases and the J gene lost 2 bases, with 12 bases spanning the gap. The CDR3 totals 15 residues. Germline values: CDR1 KGHDR, CDR2 SFDVKD. CDR3 sequence: CATSDSGTFTYEQYF. Here the CDR3 DNA reads TGTGCCACCAGTGATTCCGGGACTTTCACCTACGAGCAGTACTTC.

This clonotype occurred many times. The V call is TRBV5-5, the J call TRBJ2-3; D possibly matches TRBD1 or TRBD2 (5 bases each). Per the germline V gene, CDR1 is SGHKS and CDR2 is YYEKEE (reference sequence). The CDR3 contains 14 residues. V was trimmed by 1 base and J by 5 bases, leaving 11 bases between them. CDR3 sequence: CASSLIGAGDTQYF. CDR3 DNA sequence: TGTGCCAGCAGCTTGATAGGGGCGGGAGATACGCAGTATTTT.

This clonotype was seen repeatedly, ten times or more. J is TRBJ1-6 and V is TRBV6-5; perhaps TRBD1 as D (5 bases). Between the trimmed V and J ends, which lost 0 bases and 6 bases, there was a span of 15 bases. The CDR3 contains 17 residues. Germline-derived CDR1 and CDR2 are MNHEY and SVGAGI. The CDR3 is CASSYSRRGSGNSPLHF. Written as DNA, the CDR3 is TGTGCCAGCAGTTACTCGAGGAGGGGTTCGGGTAATTCACCCCTCCACTTT.

This clonotype has ten or more counts. The chain uses TRBV10-3 and TRBJ1-2; 7 bases align to TRBD1. This CDR3 region has 15 residues. V was pared by 0 bases and J by 5 bases, with 6 bases of the junction left unmatched. The germline V gene has CDR1 ENHRY and CDR2 SYGVKD. The CDR3: CAISESTGQFYGYTF. The CDR3 nucleotides read TGTGCCATCAGTGAGTCGACGGGACAGTTTTATGGCTACACCTTC.

This sequence joins TRBV5-4 and TRBJ2-4; D may be TRBD1 (6 bases). This CDR3 contains 17 residues. Trimming removed 1 base from V and 0 bases from J, with 14 bases in between. CDR1 is SGHNT and CDR2 is YYREEE in the germline V gene (reference sequence). The CDR3 DNA reads as TGTGCCAGCAGCTTGAAACGGGACACATTAGCCAAAAACATTCAGTACTTC. The encoded protein is CASSLKRDTLAKNIQYF.